This T cell receptor beta chain was recovered during a study of early T cells in non-severe SARS-CoV-2 infection. Per the germline V gene, CDR1 is SNHLY and CDR2 is FYNNEI. Trimming shortened V by 5 bases and J by 0 bases, and 11 bases separated the two germline ends. The CDR3 runs 16 residues. TCRdb itself ran the 5' RACE reads through MiXCR, one entry per CDR3 protein. Here the sample spans about 80,000 distinct CDR3 sequences, more than 10% being singletons. Sequencing was performed on whole blood, taken at baseline. The chain uses TRBV2 and TRBJ1-6; D gene uncertain. This receptor was obtained from an adult who was a healthcare worker with PCR-confirmed SARS-CoV-2 infection or an uninfected control (not recorded which). The donor label of this sample is uncertain. Here the CDR3 reads CASSYSPSSYNSPLHF. The DNA for the CDR3 is TGTGCCAGCAGTTACAGCCCGAGCTCCTATAATTCACCCCTCCACTTT.